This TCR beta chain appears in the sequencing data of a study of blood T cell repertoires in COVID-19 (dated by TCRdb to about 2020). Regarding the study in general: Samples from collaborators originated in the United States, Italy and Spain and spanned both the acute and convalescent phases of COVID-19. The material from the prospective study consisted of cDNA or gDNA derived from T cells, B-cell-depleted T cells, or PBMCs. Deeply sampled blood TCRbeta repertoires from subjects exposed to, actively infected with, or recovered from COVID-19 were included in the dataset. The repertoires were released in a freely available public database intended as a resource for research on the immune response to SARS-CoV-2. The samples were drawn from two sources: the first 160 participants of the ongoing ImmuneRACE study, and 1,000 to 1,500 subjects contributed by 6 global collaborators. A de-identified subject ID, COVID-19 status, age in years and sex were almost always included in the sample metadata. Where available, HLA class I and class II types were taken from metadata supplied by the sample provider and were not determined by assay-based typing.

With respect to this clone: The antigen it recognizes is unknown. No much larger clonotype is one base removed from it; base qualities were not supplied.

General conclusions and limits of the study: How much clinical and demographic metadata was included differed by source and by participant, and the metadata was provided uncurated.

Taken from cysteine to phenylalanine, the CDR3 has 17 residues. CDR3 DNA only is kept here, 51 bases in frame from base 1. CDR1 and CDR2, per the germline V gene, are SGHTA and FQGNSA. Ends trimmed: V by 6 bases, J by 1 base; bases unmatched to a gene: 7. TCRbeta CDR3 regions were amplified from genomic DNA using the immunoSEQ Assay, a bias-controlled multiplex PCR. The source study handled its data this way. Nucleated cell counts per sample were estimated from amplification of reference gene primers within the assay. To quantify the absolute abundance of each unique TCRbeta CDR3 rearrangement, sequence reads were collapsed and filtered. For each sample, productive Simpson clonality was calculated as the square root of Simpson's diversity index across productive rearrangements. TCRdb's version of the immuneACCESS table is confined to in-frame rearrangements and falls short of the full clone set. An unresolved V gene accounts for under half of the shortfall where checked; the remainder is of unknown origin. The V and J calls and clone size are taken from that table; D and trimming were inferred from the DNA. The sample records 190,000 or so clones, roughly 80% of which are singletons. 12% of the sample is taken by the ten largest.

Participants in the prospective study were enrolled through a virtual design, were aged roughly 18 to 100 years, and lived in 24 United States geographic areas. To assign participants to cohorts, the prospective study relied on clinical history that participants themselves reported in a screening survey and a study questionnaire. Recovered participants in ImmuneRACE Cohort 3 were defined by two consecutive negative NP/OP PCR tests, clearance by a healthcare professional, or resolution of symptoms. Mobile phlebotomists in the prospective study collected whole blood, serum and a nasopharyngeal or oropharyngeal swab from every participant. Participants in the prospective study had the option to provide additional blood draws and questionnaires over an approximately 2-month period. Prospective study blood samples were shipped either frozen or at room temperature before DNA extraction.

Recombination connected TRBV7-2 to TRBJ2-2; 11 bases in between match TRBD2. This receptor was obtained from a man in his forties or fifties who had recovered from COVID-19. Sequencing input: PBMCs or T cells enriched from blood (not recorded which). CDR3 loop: CASSITSGSLNTGELFF. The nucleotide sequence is TGTGCCAGCAGTATAACTAGCGGGAGTTTGAACACCGGGGAGCTGTTTTTT.